This T cell receptor beta chain was obtained from a study of cytomegalovirus exposure and HLA in healthy donors. Concerning this clone: No antigen is known for it.

Trimming took off 5 bases at V and 7 bases at J, with 14 bases between the two ends. This CDR3 spans 13 amino acids. Per the germline V gene, CDR1 is MNHEY and CDR2 is SVGAGI. Study results and limitations: Being productive about 90% or about 30% of the time was typical of most TCR beta V segments in an earlier analysis. In vitro, three CMV-associated chains proved specific for CMV antigens. For presence/absence analyses, sequencing depth was assumed to be roughly uniform across donors.

Primers included in the PCR were 60 Vbeta and 13 Jbeta primers. Generated by immunoSEQ multiplex PCR, the TCRdb table keeps only in-frame clones and is missing some. Among roughly 120,000 clones listed, roughly 83% were seen once. The receptor was derived from a woman aged 18 to 35 in good health and CMV-seropositive. Sequenced sample: PBMCs. The chain joins TRBV6-5 to TRBJ1-2; weak D call: TRBD1 (5 bases). DNA of the CDR3: TGTGCCAGCAGTACGGGCAGGGATGGTGGCTACACCTTC. Translation: CASSTGRDGGYTF.